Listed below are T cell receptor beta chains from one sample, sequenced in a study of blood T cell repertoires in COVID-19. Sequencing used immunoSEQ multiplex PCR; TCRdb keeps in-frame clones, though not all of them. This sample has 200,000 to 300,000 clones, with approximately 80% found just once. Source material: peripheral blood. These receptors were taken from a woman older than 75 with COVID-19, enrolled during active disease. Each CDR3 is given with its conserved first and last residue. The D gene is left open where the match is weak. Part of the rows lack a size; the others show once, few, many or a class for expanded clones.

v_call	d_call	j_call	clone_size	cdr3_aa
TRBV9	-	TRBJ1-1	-	CASSVGDSGYTEAFF
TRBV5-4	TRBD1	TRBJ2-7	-	CASSRQGFYEQYF
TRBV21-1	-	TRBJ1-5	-	CASSKRGQSYQPQHF
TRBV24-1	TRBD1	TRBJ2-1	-	CATSDWKQGTYNEQFF
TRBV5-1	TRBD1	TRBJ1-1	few	CASSPGTGANTEAFF
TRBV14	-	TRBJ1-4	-	CASSQDRGSNEKLFF
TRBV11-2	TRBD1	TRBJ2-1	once	CASSSGTGAYNEQFF
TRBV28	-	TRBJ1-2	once	CASRQGATPYGYTF
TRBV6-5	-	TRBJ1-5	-	CATQGGVREPQHF
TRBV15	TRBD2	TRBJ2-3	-	CATSRDKRGGADTQYF
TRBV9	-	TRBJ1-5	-	CASSRTDNQPQHF
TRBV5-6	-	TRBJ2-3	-	CASSIPGTGTSGTQYF
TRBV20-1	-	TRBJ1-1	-	CSAWGDTEAFF
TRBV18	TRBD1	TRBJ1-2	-	CASSPSGGLYGYTF
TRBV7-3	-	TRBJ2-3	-	CASSLAPSSTDTQYF
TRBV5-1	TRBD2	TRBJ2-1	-	CASSLGTSGNEQFF
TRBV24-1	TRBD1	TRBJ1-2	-	CATSENGQGDGYTF
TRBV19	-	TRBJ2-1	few	CASSIIATSSYNEQFF
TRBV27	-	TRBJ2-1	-	CAGSTLGGSYNEQFF
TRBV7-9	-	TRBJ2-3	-	CASSRTERPTDTQYF
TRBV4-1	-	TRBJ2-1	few	CASSQDRLNEQFF
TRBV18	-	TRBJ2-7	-	CASSPSTYEQYF
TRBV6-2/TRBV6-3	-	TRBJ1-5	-	CASSYSRGFGQPQHF
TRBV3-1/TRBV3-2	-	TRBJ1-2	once	CASSQDGGGLGYTF
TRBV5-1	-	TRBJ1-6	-	CASSSYRDPGSPLHF
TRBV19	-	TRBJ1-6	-	CASSARTVNSPLHF
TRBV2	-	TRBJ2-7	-	CASTSQGVEYEQYF
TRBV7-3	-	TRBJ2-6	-	CASSLWPAGANVLTF
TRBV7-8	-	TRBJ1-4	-	CASSSREGTNEKLFF
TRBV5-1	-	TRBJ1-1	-	CASSLGGADTEAFF
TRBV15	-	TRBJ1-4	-	CATSRDRVTDEKLFF
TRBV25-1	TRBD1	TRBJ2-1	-	CASSSTGVRYNEQFF
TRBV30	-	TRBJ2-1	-	CAWRRGWSYNEQFF
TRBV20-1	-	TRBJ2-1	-	CSASRNEQFF
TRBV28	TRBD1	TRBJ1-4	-	CASKTGGFNEKLFF
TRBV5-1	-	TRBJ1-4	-	CASSLSASNEKLFF
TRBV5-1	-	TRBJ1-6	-	CASSLGAAGTPLHF
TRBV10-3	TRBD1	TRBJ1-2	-	CANLGTGEGYTF
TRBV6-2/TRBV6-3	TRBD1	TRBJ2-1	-	CASSWDSYNEQFF
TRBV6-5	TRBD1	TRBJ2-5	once	CASRETGGGTQYF
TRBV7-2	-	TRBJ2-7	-	CASSLGRASYEQYF
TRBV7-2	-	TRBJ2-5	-	CASSFKETQYF
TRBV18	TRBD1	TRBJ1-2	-	CASSPLNRGQEGYGYTF
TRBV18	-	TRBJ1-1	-	CASSLVNSMNTEAFF
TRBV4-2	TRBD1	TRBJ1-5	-	CASSRGTGDRVSNQPQHF
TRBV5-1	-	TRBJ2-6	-	CASSFSSGANVLTF
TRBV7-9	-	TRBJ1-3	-	CASSTAGSGNTIYF
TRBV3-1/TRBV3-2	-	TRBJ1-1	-	CASSQGRRNTEAFF
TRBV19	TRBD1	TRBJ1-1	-	CASKNQGATEAFF
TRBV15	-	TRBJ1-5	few	CATSRDRQGKGNQPQHF
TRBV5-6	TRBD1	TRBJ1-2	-	CASSLDGTVPAGYTF
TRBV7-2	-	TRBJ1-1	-	CASSLKGMMNTEAFF
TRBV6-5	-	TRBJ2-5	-	CASSYRGNVQETQYF